The 32 T cell receptor beta chains reported below all come from one sample, sequenced in a study of blood T cell repertoires in COVID-19. The assay was immunoSEQ multiplex PCR, and TCRdb's table has in-frame clones only and misses some. The sample contains 200,000 to 250,000 clones, nearly 90% of which appear only once. The specimen was peripheral blood. The origin of the receptors is a woman aged 18-35 years who had recovered from COVID-19.

The count of this clone is one. The rearrangement uses TRBV10-1 and TRBJ2-6; TRBD1 agrees at 8 bases. This CDR3 is built from 22 residues. Trimming took 0 bases from V and 1 from J; bases not matched to a gene: 17. CDR1 is WNHNN, CDR2 SYGVQD, per germline (reference sequence). CDR3 region: CASSESSRGRSPTSSGANVLTF. As DNA, the CDR3 is TGCGCCAGCAGTGAGTCATCCAGGGGGCGGAGTCCTACCAGTTCTGGGGCCAACGTCCTGACTTTC.

This chain uses TRBV19 with TRBJ1-1; 7 positions match TRBD1. Per the germline V gene, CDR1 is LNHDA and CDR2 is SQIVND (reference sequence). J gave up 5 bases and V 1 base, and 7 bases lay outside the gene matches. The CDR3 runs to 15 residues. The chain's CDR3 is CASSIAPTGRTEAFF. DNA for the CDR3: TGTGCCAGTAGTATAGCTCCGACAGGGCGTACTGAAGCTTTCTTT.

The chain uses TRBV6-4 and TRBJ2-7; no definite D call. Germline loops: CDR1 MRHNA, CDR2 SNTAGT. V shed 6 bases and J shed 2 bases, with 14 bases lying between them. CDR3 length: 14 amino acids. The CDR3 protein is CASRDPLQAYEQYF. In nucleotides, the CDR3 is TGTGCCAGCAGAGACCCCCTTCAGGCCTACGAGCAGTACTTC.

The V call is TRBV28, the J call TRBJ1-2; tentatively, D is TRBD1 (6 bases). Trimming removed 6 bases from V and 1 base from J, with 9 bases in between. Germline V gene data show CDR1 as MDHEN and CDR2 as SYDVKM. This CDR3 has 13 amino acids. The CDR3 region has the DNA TGTGCCAGCAGGGTACAGGGTAACTATGGCTACACCTTC. Translating it yields CASRVQGNYGYTF.

The chain carries TRBV4-3 and TRBJ2-1; TRBD1 agrees at 7 bases. Germline trimming cut 0 bases from V and 1 base from J; bases unmatched to any gene: 3. Germline assignment: CDR1 LGHNA and CDR2 YSLEER. This CDR3 is built from 16 residues. The CDR3 DNA is TGCGCCAGCAGCCAAGAAGACAGGGCGTCCTACAATGAGCAGTTCTTC. The encoded protein is CASSQEDRASYNEQFF.

This clone was picked up one time. This chain links TRBV28 with TRBJ2-7; D possibly corresponds to TRBD1 (6 bases). The CDR3 loop spans 15 amino acids. Germline CDR1 is MDHEN and CDR2 is SYDVKM. Trimming took off 8 bases at V and 3 bases at J, with 20 bases between the two ends. In nucleotides, the CDR3 is TGTGCCAGCGGTCTCCGGGACACTTTTTTCTACGAGCAGTACTTC. This sequence encodes CASGLRDTFFYEQYF.

This chain uses TRBV19 with TRBJ1-1; tentative D call: TRBD1 (5 bases). This CDR3 has 15 residues. Germline V CDR1 and CDR2: LNHDA, SQIVND (reference sequence). V lost 3 bases, J lost 7 bases, and 18 bases lay in between. The CDR3 region has the DNA TGTGCCAGTAGTATTGGTGGTCTCGGAAGGGGTGAAGCTTTCTTT. Translation gives CASSIGGLGRGEAFF.

The chain links TRBV7-8 to TRBJ2-7; 12 nucleotides align to TRBD2. This CDR3 contains 15 residues. V was clipped by 5 bases and J by 4 bases; unmatched bases: 6. Germline CDR1 and CDR2: SGHVS and FQNEAQ. The CDR3 region is CASSGLAGTLYEQYF. CDR3 DNA: TGTGCCAGCAGCGGACTAGCGGGAACTCTTTACGAGCAGTACTTC. Full variable domain (missing parts from reference TRBV7-8 and TRBJ2-7): GAGVSQSPRYKVAKRGQDVALRCDPISGHVSLFWYQQALGQGPEFLTYFQNEAQLDKSGLPSDRFFAERPEGSVSTLKIQRTQQEDSAVYLCASSGLAGTLYEQYFGPGTRLTVT.

This clone was seen more than once but under ten times. The rearrangement uses TRBV11-2 and TRBJ1-4; D gene ambiguous. CDR1 and CDR2 (germline): SGHAT, FQNNGV. This CDR3 is 14 amino acids long. V lost 2 bases to trimming and J lost 7 bases, with 11 bases between them. Here the CDR3 reads CASSLSQDSEKLFF. CDR3 in DNA: TGTGCCAGCAGCTTAAGCCAGGACTCTGAAAAACTGTTTTTT.

The V and J genes are TRBV4-1 and TRBJ1-3; D possibly corresponds to TRBD1 (6 bases). With 4 bases removed from V and 4 bases from J, the gap between germline ends came to 14 bases. In germline, CDR1 is MGHRA, CDR2 YSYEKL. The CDR3 totals 15 residues. The CDR3 sequence is CASSLGTTRGNTIYF. The CDR3 DNA reads as TGCGCCAGCAGCCTAGGGACAACGAGGGGAAACACCATATATTTT.

V is TRBV18 and J is TRBJ2-7, with TRBD2 matching 7 bases. With V trimmed by 0 bases and J by 6 bases, 5 bases remained unmatched. The CDR3 length is 14 residues. Germline CDR1 KGHSH, CDR2 LQKENI. The CDR3 DNA follows: TGTGCCAGCTCACCACCGGGCGGGAGCGGCGAGCAGTACTTC. Protein product: CASSPPGGSGEQYF.

The rearrangement joins TRBV6-5 to TRBJ1-1; 7 bases map to TRBD1. The CDR3 has 13 residues. V dropped 6 bases and J dropped 6; count of bases not matched to a gene: 7. Germline V CDR1 and CDR2: MNHEY, SVGAGI. CDR3 residues: CASRSQGVAEAFF. The CDR3 DNA reads TGTGCCAGCAGATCCCAGGGGGTCGCTGAAGCTTTCTTT.

The rearrangement joins TRBV27 to TRBJ2-7; 8 nucleotides match TRBD1. Trimming at V came to 5 bases and at J to 4 bases, leaving 13 bases not matched to a gene. The CDR3 is made up of 16 amino acids. The germline V gene encodes CDR1 MNHEY and CDR2 SMNVEV (reference sequence). CDR3 nucleotides: TGTGCCAGCAGTCTCTCCTCGACAGGGGTAAATTACGAGCAGTACTTC. Its protein product is CASSLSSTGVNYEQYF.

This clone occurred a few times. This rearrangement joins TRBV10-3 to TRBJ1-2; unclear D gene. CDR3 length: 13 residues. Per the germline V gene, CDR1 is ENHRY and CDR2 is SYGVKD. V was trimmed by 4 bases and J by 2 bases, leaving 8 bases between them. This chain's CDR3 is CAISGGHNYGYTF. In DNA form, the CDR3 reads TGTGCCATCAGTGGAGGGCACAACTATGGCTACACCTTC.

The chain couples TRBV5-1 to TRBJ2-5, with D perhaps matching TRBD1 (5 bases). CDR1 and CDR2 from the germline V gene are SGHRS and YFSETQ. The CDR3 sequence is 15 residues long. V shed 4 bases and J shed 2 bases, with 15 bases lying between them. The CDR3 nucleotides are TGCGCCAGCAGCACGCAGGGTGAGAGACAAGAGACCCAGTACTTC. This codes for CASSTQGERQETQYF. Full variable domain (rest looked up from reference TRBV5-1 and TRBJ2-5): KAGVTQTPRYLIKTRGQQVTLSCSPISGHRSVSWYQQTPGQGLQFLFEYFSETQRNKGNFPGRFSGRQFSNSRSEMNVSTLELGDSALYLCASSTQGERQETQYFGPGTRLLVL.

This clone was found once. The V and J genes are TRBV11-3 and TRBJ2-1; a possible D gene is TRBD2 (5 bases). Germline V gene lookup returns CDR1 SGHNT and CDR2 YENEEA. The CDR3 has 13 amino acids. Between the trimmed V and J ends, which lost 5 bases and 5 bases, there was a span of 10 bases. CDR3 DNA sequence: TGTGCCAGCAGCAGTTACGGGAACAATGAGCAGTTCTTC. This encodes CASSSYGNNEQFF.

The V and J genes are TRBV11-2 and TRBJ2-2; 11 bases align to TRBD2. Germline CDR1 SGHAT, CDR2 FQNNGV. The CDR3 runs to 16 residues. V trimming: 2 bases; J trimming: 10 bases; junction bases outside the gene matches: 9. CDR3 sequence: CASSLRLAGPLEELFF. The DNA of the CDR3 is TGTGCCAGCAGCTTACGACTAGCGGGACCGCTTGAGGAGCTGTTTTTT.

The chain joins TRBV27 to TRBJ1-4; possibly TRBD1 for D (6 bases). CDR1 is MNHEY and CDR2 is SMNVEV in the germline V gene (reference sequence). V was cut by 7 bases and J by 8 bases, with 17 bases left in between. The CDR3 runs to 14 residues. In DNA, the CDR3 is TGTGCCAGCACCCCCAGGGGTCCCCAAGAAAAACTGTTTTTT. Its translation is CASTPRGPQEKLFF.

This clone showed up many times. The rearrangement links TRBV7-2 to TRBJ2-1; 11 bases match TRBD2. V was pared by 5 bases and J by 12 bases, with 12 bases of the junction left unmatched. CDR1 and CDR2 (germline): SGHTA, FQGNSA. The CDR3 has 15 residues. CDR3 residues: CASSRGTSGLPGQFF. In DNA form, the CDR3 reads TGTGCCAGCAGCCGGGGGACTAGCGGCCTTCCGGGGCAGTTCTTC.

The CDR3, as DNA: TGTGCCAGCAGCTTAGGTCGGGAAGCCTATGGCTACACCTTC. It is translated as CASSLGREAYGYTF. The chain joins TRBV13 to TRBJ1-2; D ambiguous. CDR1 PRHDT and CDR2 FYEKMQ come from the germline V gene (reference sequence). This CDR3 spans 14 amino acids. The V gene lost 0 bases and the J gene lost 4 bases, with 9 bases spanning the gap.

This clone was found once. The chain carries TRBV7-3 and TRBJ1-1; 8 nucleotides match TRBD1. Losses at the gene ends were 5 bases for V and 4 bases for J; bases not matched to a gene: 3. The CDR3 spans 13 residues. CDR1 is SGHTA, CDR2 FQGTGA, per germline. The CDR3 protein is CASSPDRVTEAFF. The CDR3 nucleotides read TGTGCCAGCAGCCCGGACAGGGTCACTGAAGCTTTCTTT.

The chain has TRBV4-3 and TRBJ1-6; D might be TRBD1 (6 bases). Trimming removed 0 bases from V and 5 bases from J, with 8 bases in between. The germline V gene encodes CDR1 LGHNA and CDR2 YSLEER. There are 15 residues in the CDR3. CDR3 sequence (DNA): TGCGCCAGCAGCCAAGAAGGGGGTGATAATTCACCCCTCCACTTT. Its protein is CASSQEGGDNSPLHF.

The chain joins TRBV6-5 to TRBJ1-1, with unresolved D. The V gene's germline CDR1 is MNHEY and CDR2 SVGAGI. V was cut by 2 bases and J by 1 base, with 5 bases left in between. The CDR3 loop spans 13 amino acids. The CDR3 nucleotides read TGTGCCAGCAGTTACACAGCGAACACTGAAGCTTTCTTT. It codes for CASSYTANTEAFF.

The chain uses TRBV11-2 and TRBJ2-4; 10 bases match TRBD2. CDR1 is SGHAT and CDR2 is FQNNGV in the germline V gene. V shed 4 bases and J 0 bases; nucleotides not matched to a gene: 3. The CDR3 length is 16 residues. The CDR3 is CASSSGTSEAKNIQYF. The CDR3 coding sequence is TGTGCCAGCAGCTCCGGGACTAGCGAAGCCAAAAACATTCAGTACTTC.

The rearrangement joins TRBV15 to TRBJ1-2, with unresolved D. V lost 1 base and J lost 8, with 11 bases in between. The germline gives CDR1 LNHNV, CDR2 YYDKDF (reference sequence). CDR3 size: 13 residues. CDR3 sequence (DNA): TGTGCCACCAGCAGAGGGGGTAGAGGGGGCTACACCTTC. The encoded protein is CATSRGGRGGYTF.

The genes are TRBV19 and TRBJ2-1; D is uncertain. Germline loops: CDR1 LNHDA, CDR2 SQIVND (reference sequence). The CDR3 is 14 amino acids. Deletions cut 3 bases from V and 6 bases from J, with 12 bases between. This chain's CDR3 is CASSIMTRSNEQFF. CDR3 sequence (DNA): TGTGCCAGTAGTATTATGACGAGGAGCAATGAGCAGTTCTTC.

With regard to this clone: A junction end diverges from the germline sequence, so it may reflect a read error. The rearrangement links TRBV29-1 to TRBJ1-2; 8 bases agree with TRBD1. Germline assignment: CDR1 SQVTM and CDR2 ANQGSEA. The CDR3 is made up of 13 amino acids. CDR3 bases: TGCAGCGCTGAAGCCGGACAGGGTAATAGCTACACCTTC. Its protein product is CSAEAGQGNSYTF. The complete variable domain, with remaining parts taken from reference TRBV29-1 and TRBJ1-2, reads SAVISQKPSRDICQRGTSLTIQCQVDSQVTMMFWYRQQPGQSLTLIATANQGSEATYESGFVIDKFPISRPNLTFSTLTVSNMSPEDSSIYLCSAEAGQGNSYTFGSGTRLTVV.

The rearrangement uses TRBV5-4 and TRBJ2-1; tentatively, D is TRBD2 (5 bases). Germline values: CDR1 SGHNT, CDR2 YYREEE (reference sequence). The CDR3 is made up of 12 amino acids. The V end lost 1 base, the J end lost 10 bases, and 9 bases lay between the germline ends. CDR3 residues: CASSLTRLEQFF. CDR3 sequence (DNA): TGTGCCAGCAGCTTGACTAGACTAGAGCAGTTCTTC.

The chain recombines TRBV7-2 with TRBJ1-2; 8 bases are a match to TRBD1. Losses at the gene ends were 1 base for V and 1 base for J; bases not matched to a gene: 5. CDR3 size: 16 residues. The V gene's germline CDR1 is SGHTA and CDR2 FQGNSA. This CDR3 reads CASSLDPRGLNYGYTF. The DNA of the CDR3 is TGTGCCAGCAGCTTAGACCCCAGGGGGCTTAACTATGGCTACACCTTC.

The J gene is TRBJ1-2, the V gene TRBV6-5, with TRBD1 identical over 8 bases. The germline gives CDR1 MNHEY, CDR2 SVGAGI. There are 14 residues in the CDR3. Trimming removed 6 bases from V and 4 bases from J; junction bases left unmatched: 7. The CDR3 sequence is CASSPQGVGYGYTF. The CDR3 coding sequence is TGTGCCAGCAGCCCACAGGGGGTTGGCTATGGCTACACCTTC.

This clone occurred a few times. CDR3 in amino acids: CASSPGGRYEQYF. In DNA form, the CDR3 reads TGTGCCAGCAGCCCGGGCGGGCGGTACGAGCAGTACTTC. V and J are TRBV9 and TRBJ2-7, with D perhaps matching TRBD2 (5 bases). Between the trimmed V and J ends, which lost 4 bases and 4 bases, there was a span of 12 bases. Per germline, CDR1 SGDLS and CDR2 YYNGEE. The CDR3 has 13 amino acids.

The V call is TRBV5-5, the J call TRBJ1-1; 9 nucleotides agree with TRBD1. Germline CDR1 and CDR2: SGHKS and YYEKEE (reference sequence). Trimming cost V 5 bases and J 4 bases; bases outside gene matches: 6. The CDR3 totals 14 residues. CDR3 nucleotides: TGTGCCAGCAGTTTACAGGGGGCGCCCACTGAAGCTTTCTTT. It yields the protein CASSLQGAPTEAFF.